This T cell receptor beta chain was observed in a study of T cell responses to AZD1222 COVID-19 vaccine. On this clone: Its antigen is undetermined.

CDR1 and CDR2 (germline): MNHEY, SVGAGI. V was shortened by 7 bases and J by 6 bases, with 18 bases between the two germline ends. CDR3 length: 15 residues. Study-wide results and caveats: Repertoires were collected only later (after the peak T cell response had occurred). Among the donors, most were white British and more were female, and clonal diversity was possibly underestimated.

TCRdb's table, derived via immunoSEQ multiplex PCR, lists solely in-frame clones and lacks some. Of some 100,000 clones in the sample, more than 75% were seen once. Here the sequenced sample was peripheral blood, taken on day 0 of AZD1222 vaccination. The chain couples TRBV6-5 to TRBJ2-2, with D perhaps being TRBD1 or TRBD2 (5 bases each). The receptor was derived from an adult in good health. The CDR3, as DNA: TGTGCCAGCAATTTCCGGGGCAGTAGTTCCGGGGAGCTGTTTTTT. It yields the protein CASNFRGSSSGELFF.